A selection of T cell receptor beta chains follows, all from one sample in a study of CD8 T cells in ankylosing spondylitis. TCRdb processed the 5' RACE reads anew with MiXCR; each CDR3 protein has one entry. The table shows a few hundred thousand distinct CDR3 sequences, with around 19% occurring only once. Sequencing used blood, either unsorted or a sorted T cell fraction (not recorded which). The source is a male donor with ankylosing spondylitis. Each CDR3 is given with its conserved first and last residue. A D gene is named only where the DNA matches it firmly. Only some rows state a clone size, as once, few, many or a class for expanded clones.

clone size	D gene	CDR3 length	V gene	J gene	CDR3 protein	CDR3 DNA
few	NA	13	TRBV2	TRBJ2-7	CASSMDDTYEQYF	TGTGCCAGCAGTATGGACGACACCTACGAGCAGTACTTC
few	NA	14	TRBV5-1	TRBJ2-1	CASSLRTTQNEQFF	TGCGCCAGCAGCTTGCGGACTACACAGAATGAGCAGTTCTTC
NA	NA	13	TRBV20-1	TRBJ2-7	CSARPPSRYEQYF	TGCAGTGCTAGACCTCCTAGCCGGTATGAGCAGTACTTC
few	NA	13	TRBV10-3	TRBJ1-1	CAISESSGSEAFF	TGTGCCATCAGTGAGTCTAGCGGGTCTGAAGCTTTCTTT
NA	TRBD1	15	TRBV12-3/TRBV12-4	TRBJ1-6	CASSPRETGNSPLHF	TGTGCCAGCAGTCCGCGGGAGACAGGGAATTCACCCCTCCACTTT
NA	TRBD2	18	TRBV20-1	TRBJ2-2	CSALVLAGGLANTGELFF	TGCAGTGCATTAGTCCTAGCGGGGGGGCTCGCGAACACCGGGGAGCTGTTTTTT
few	TRBD1	13	TRBV12-3/TRBV12-4	TRBJ1-4	CASTRGGNEKLFF	TGTGCCAGCACCAGGGGGGGTAATGAAAAACTGTTTTTT
few	NA	12	TRBV28	TRBJ1-1	CASIQPGQEAFF	TGTGCCAGCATCCAGCCAGGACAGGAAGCTTTCTTT
NA	NA	13	TRBV7-9	TRBJ1-6	CASSSEGGSPLHF	TGTGCCAGCAGCTCCGAGGGGGGTTCACCCCTCCACTTT
NA	NA	13	TRBV19	TRBJ1-5	CASSFPYNQPQHF	TGTGCCAGTAGTTTCCCTTACAATCAGCCCCAGCATTTT
many	NA	11	TRBV5-1	TRBJ1-2	CASLRVGGYTF	TGCGCCAGCTTAAGAGTGGGTGGCTACACCTTC
NA	NA	17	TRBV9	TRBJ2-1	CASSVYPGATSYNEQFF	TGTGCCAGCAGCGTATATCCGGGCGCCACGTCCTACAATGAGCAGTTCTTC
NA	TRBD1	16	TRBV5-1	TRBJ1-1	CASSLGTGLMNTEAFF	TGCGCCAGCAGCTTGGGGACAGGGCTCATGAACACTGAAGCTTTCTTT
NA	NA	13	TRBV12-3/TRBV12-4	TRBJ1-3	CASKFGPRNTIYF	TGTGCCAGCAAATTCGGACCACGAAACACCATATATTTT
few	TRBD1	17	TRBV7-9	TRBJ1-1	CASSSSGTGYLDTEAFF	TGTGCCAGCAGCTCCTCCGGGACAGGATACCTGGACACTGAAGCTTTCTTT
few	NA	16	TRBV6-2/TRBV6-3	TRBJ1-1	CASSSLGVQGNTEAFF	TGTGCCAGCAGTTCCCTCGGGGTACAGGGTAACACTGAAGCTTTCTTT
NA	NA	13	TRBV7-9	TRBJ1-4	CASSYDGQEKLFF	TGTGCCAGCAGCTATGACGGCCAAGAAAAACTGTTTTTT
few	TRBD2	15	TRBV12-5	TRBJ2-1	CASGGPSGGVDEQFF	TGTGCTAGTGGGGGCCCTAGCGGGGGGGTCGATGAGCAGTTCTTC
NA	NA	13	TRBV30	TRBJ2-3	CAWSVEFADTQYF	TGTGCCTGGAGTGTGGAGTTTGCAGATACGCAGTATTTT
NA	NA	14	TRBV7-9	TRBJ1-1	CASSQESGNTEAFF	TGTGCCAGCAGCCAGGAATCGGGGAACACTGAAGCTTTCTTT
NA	NA	15	TRBV7-9	TRBJ2-2	CASSLVPDGPGELFF	TGTGCCAGCAGCTTAGTTCCGGATGGCCCCGGGGAGCTGTTTTTT
NA	TRBD1	18	TRBV7-8	TRBJ1-5	CASSFRDRGIEKNQPQHF	TGTGCCAGCAGCTTCCGGGACAGGGGGATTGAAAAAAATCAGCCCCAGCATTTT
many	NA	14	TRBV7-9	TRBJ2-7	CASSLDRSSYEQYF	TGTGCCAGCAGCTTAGACAGAAGCTCCTACGAGCAGTACTTC
NA	TRBD1	13	TRBV29-1	TRBJ2-7	CSVVTGEDYEQYF	TGCAGCGTAGTGACAGGGGAGGACTACGAGCAGTACTTC
few	NA	13	TRBV6-1	TRBJ2-2	CASSELGAGELFF	TGTGCCAGCAGTGAACTGGGGGCCGGGGAGCTGTTTTTT
few	NA	15	TRBV29-1	TRBJ2-1	CSAVGTDSSYNEQFF	TGCAGCGCGGTAGGGACCGATAGCTCCTACAATGAGCAGTTCTTC
few	TRBD1	15	TRBV4-2	TRBJ2-7	CASSQDGTGDNEQYF	TGTGCCAGCAGCCAAGACGGGACAGGGGATAACGAGCAGTACTTC
many	TRBD1	12	TRBV29-1	TRBJ2-7	CSVRTGTYEQYF	TGCAGCGTCAGGACAGGAACCTACGAGCAGTACTTC
few	TRBD1	15	TRBV4-3	TRBJ2-5	CASSQLTGGGETQYF	TGCGCCAGCAGCCAGCTGACAGGGGGCGGTGAGACCCAGTACTTC
few	NA	13	TRBV27	TRBJ1-2	CASSFGVSYGYTF	TGTGCCAGCAGTTTCGGGGTGTCCTATGGCTACACCTTC
NA	TRBD1	14	TRBV25-1	TRBJ2-5	CASGDGTDQETQYF	TGTGCCAGCGGGGACGGGACAGATCAAGAGACCCAGTACTTC
few	TRBD2	19	TRBV11-1	TRBJ2-2	CASSLNPPSGGTNTGELFF	TGTGCCAGCAGCTTAAACCCCCCTAGCGGGGGGACGAACACCGGGGAGCTGTTTTTT
NA	NA	14	TRBV29-1	TRBJ1-1	CSVEEPGLNTEAFF	TGCAGCGTTGAGGAACCCGGACTGAACACTGAAGCTTTCTTT
few	TRBD1	16	TRBV6-5	TRBJ1-5	CASSYSGQGGNQPQHF	TGTGCCAGCAGTTACTCGGGGCAGGGGGGGAATCAGCCCCAGCATTTT
NA	NA	12	TRBV6-2/TRBV6-3	TRBJ2-7	CASSDSSYEQYF	TGTGCCAGCAGCGACTCCTCCTACGAGCAGTACTTC
NA	NA	13	TRBV6-2/TRBV6-3	TRBJ1-5	CASSYGYNQPQHF	TGTGCCAGCAGTTACGGGTACAATCAGCCCCAGCATTTT
NA	TRBD2	14	TRBV7-3	TRBJ2-3	CASSPSGGRDTQYF	TGTGCCAGCAGCCCTAGCGGGGGTAGGGATACGCAGTATTTT
NA	TRBD1	15	TRBV4-1	TRBJ1-2	CASSPQTGENYGYTF	TGCGCCAGCAGCCCCCAGACAGGGGAGAACTATGGCTACACCTTC
NA	TRBD1	15	TRBV4-1	TRBJ1-4	CASSQGQGSNEKLFF	TGCGCCAGCAGCCAAGGACAGGGTTCAAATGAAAAACTGTTTTTT
few	NA	13	TRBV28	TRBJ2-5	CASSLAGSGTQYF	TGTGCCAGCAGTTTAGCAGGGTCCGGGACCCAGTACTTC
many	TRBD2	14	TRBV20-1	TRBJ2-7	CSARGLAGGYEQYF	TGCAGTGCTAGGGGACTAGCGGGAGGCTACGAGCAGTACTTC
few	NA	14	TRBV7-9	TRBJ1-4	CASSPLGSGQKLFF	TGTGCCAGCAGCCCCCTCGGCTCCGGGCAAAAACTGTTTTTT
few	NA	14	TRBV13	TRBJ2-2	CASSEQELDGELFF	TGTGCCAGCAGCGAGCAGGAGCTGGACGGGGAGCTGTTTTTT
few	TRBD1	16	TRBV3-1	TRBJ2-1	CASSELQGVNDNEQFF	TGTGCCAGCAGCGAACTCCAGGGGGTCAATGACAATGAGCAGTTCTTC
NA	NA	15	TRBV27	TRBJ1-6	CASSLNSYLNSPLHF	TGTGCCAGCAGTTTAAATTCCTATCTTAATTCACCCCTCCACTTT
NA	NA	17	TRBV4-2	TRBJ2-2	CASSQDYSYGPTGELFF	TGTGCCAGCAGCCAAGACTACTCCTACGGCCCGACCGGGGAGCTGTTTTTT
NA	NA	15	TRBV12-5	TRBJ2-1	CASGLGRVPDNEQFF	TGTGCTAGTGGTTTGGGGCGAGTACCAGACAATGAGCAGTTCTTC
few	NA	14	TRBV12-3/TRBV12-4	TRBJ1-1	CASTYTTVNTEAFF	TGTGCCAGCACCTACACGACGGTGAACACTGAAGCTTTCTTT
few	NA	13	TRBV24-1	TRBJ1-1	CATRDDVDTEAFF	TGTGCCACCAGAGACGACGTGGACACTGAAGCTTTCTTT
NA	NA	13	TRBV6-5	TRBJ1-2	CASSWDLDYGYTF	TGTGCCAGCAGTTGGGACCTGGACTATGGCTACACCTTC
NA	TRBD2	17	TRBV3-1	TRBJ2-5	CASSQTAGTSGSETQYF	TGTGCCAGCAGCCAAACGGCCGGGACTAGCGGCTCAGAGACCCAGTACTTC
NA	NA	16	TRBV11-2	TRBJ1-1	CASSLDLWGANTEAFF	TGTGCCAGCAGCTTAGATCTGTGGGGGGCAAATACTGAAGCTTTCTTT
NA	NA	14	TRBV7-2	TRBJ1-1	CASSLGKLGTEAFF	TGTGCCAGCAGCTTAGGGAAGTTGGGCACTGAAGCTTTCTTT
few	NA	15	TRBV11-2	TRBJ1-1	CASSQMGGVETEAFF	TGTGCCAGCAGTCAGATGGGGGGAGTGGAGACTGAAGCTTTCTTT
NA	NA	18	TRBV21-1	TRBJ1-4	CASSKERYSTATNEKLFF	TGTGCCAGCAGCAAAGAACGGTACAGTACGGCAACTAATGAAAAACTGTTTTTT